The source of this T cell receptor (beta chain) is a study of shared clonotypes between healthy human individuals. Study at large: Aged 18 to 49, the donors were a couple of women and a few men. The study used three CD4 naive, three CD4 memory, two CD8 naive and one CD8 memory plate per donor.

Assay: immunoSEQ multiplex PCR; the TCRdb copy retains only in-frame clones and omits some. The table lists around 580,000 clones, about 98% of them singletons. The naive CD8 population came from CD45RO-negative cells selected for CCR7, without terminally differentiated effector memory CD45RA+ cells. Those who donated were healthy HIV-negative adults, with no recent acute infections or vaccinations reported. The origin of this receptor is a man aged 30 to 45 in good health. Sequencing used naive CD8+ T cells sorted from blood.

As DNA, the CDR3 is TGTGCCAGCAGCTTAGAGGCATTGAGCAATCAGCCCCAGCATTTT. This codes for CASSLEALSNQPQHF. The V gene is TRBV11-2, the J gene TRBJ1-5; no clear D gene. The CDR3 contains 15 residues. The germline V gene has CDR1 SGHAT and CDR2 FQNNGV. V was trimmed by 0 bases and J by 1 base, leaving 7 bases between them.